Below are 7 T cell receptor beta chains sequenced from a single sample in a study of beta chain features in type 1 diabetes. The authors reverse transcribed all of the isolated RNA, so sequencing captured expressed TCRB transcripts. Produced via immunoSEQ multiplex PCR; TCRdb's table is partial and in-frame only. The repertoire holds under 900,000 clones, with about 17% as singletons. Sequencing input: naive CD4+ T cells from blood. The receptor set was obtained from a woman aged 18-29 years in good health.

This clone came up a few times. This chain uses TRBV23-1 with TRBJ2-7; D call uncertain. TRBV23-1 is an open reading frame, and its role is uncertain. The CDR3 is 14 residues long. The germline V and J ends were trimmed by 3 bases and 0 bases, with 9 bases remaining between them. The CDR3 spells CASSHQRFSYEQYF. CDR3 bases: TGCGCCAGCAGTCACCAGCGATTCTCCTACGAGCAGTACTTC.

The CDR3 is CASSPGRRELAGPGELFF. As DNA, the CDR3 is TGTGCCAGCAGCCCAGGCCGAAGAGAACTAGCGGGTCCCGGGGAGCTGTTTTTT. The chain carries TRBV11-3 and TRBJ2-2; TRBD2 matches 9 bases. V dropped 5 bases and J dropped 6; count of bases not matched to a gene: 16. This CDR3 has 18 residues. Germline CDR1 and CDR2: SGHNT and YENEEA.

CDR3 sequence (DNA): TGCGCCAGCAGCACCGGGGCGATTACAGATACGCAGTATTTT. This encodes CASSTGAITDTQYF. This chain joins TRBV5-1 and TRBJ2-3; D is possibly TRBD1 or TRBD2 (5 bases each). CDR3 length: 14 residues. Per the germline V gene, CDR1 is SGHRS and CDR2 is YFSETQ. V lost 4 bases, J lost 3 bases, and 12 bases lay in between.

This clone came up a few times. The chain couples TRBV6-5 to TRBJ1-4, with TRBD1 matching over 8 bases. The CDR3 covers 12 residues. The V gene end was trimmed by 4 bases and the J gene end by 8 bases; junction bases not matched to a gene: 0. Germline V lookup: CDR1 MNHEY, CDR2 SVGAGI. CDR3 protein: CASSWDREKLFF. CDR3 DNA: TGTGCCAGCAGTTGGGACAGGGAAAAACTGTTTTTT.

This clone was picked up a small number of times. The rearrangement joins TRBV7-3 to TRBJ2-3; tentatively, D is TRBD1 (6 bases). Per the germline V gene, CDR1 is SGHTA and CDR2 is FQGTGA. Trimming removed 5 bases at V and 4 bases at J, with 10 bases between. The CDR3 length is 13 residues. CDR3 nucleotide sequence: TGTGCCAGCAGCAAACAGGGTTCAGATACGCAGTATTTT. Its protein is CASSKQGSDTQYF.

This clone appeared a few times. The gene calls are TRBV9 and TRBJ1-4; TRBD1 matches at 8 bases. The CDR3 is 15 amino acids. CDR1 is SGDLS and CDR2 is YYNGEE in the germline V gene. Losses at the gene ends were 1 base for V and 8 bases for J; bases not matched to a gene: 7. The CDR3 DNA is TGTGCCAGCAGCGTATCGACAGGGGAAAGGGAAAAACTGTTTTTT. Protein product: CASSVSTGEREKLFF. The full variable domain, its missing parts supplied by reference TRBV9 and TRBJ1-4, is DSGVTQTPKHLITATGQRVTLRCSPRSGDLSVYWYQQSLDQGLQFLIQYYNGEERAKGNILERFSAQQFPDLHSELNLSSLELGDSALYFCASSVSTGEREKLFFGSGTQLSVL.

The chain links TRBV5-1 to TRBJ2-4; 9 bases agree with TRBD1. The CDR3 spans 14 residues. CDR1 SGHRS and CDR2 YFSETQ come from the germline V gene. Trimming took 6 bases from V and 5 from J; bases not matched to a gene: 6. The CDR3 nucleotides are TGCGCCAGCACCCCGACAGGGGGGGAAAACATTCAGTACTTC. It codes for CASTPTGGENIQYF.